Listed below are T cell receptor beta chains from one sample, sequenced in a study of cytomegalovirus exposure and HLA in healthy donors. Clones were sequenced by immunoSEQ multiplex PCR, and TCRdb holds only the in-frame ones, with some missing. The sample includes about 140,000 clones. The sequenced sample consisted of PBMCs. The receptor source for this set is a male donor in good health and CMV-seronegative. The CDR3 runs from the conserved cysteine through the conserved F or W. D genes are given only for firm matches.

j_call: TRBJ2-7
cdr3_length: 15
v_call: TRBV29-1
d_call: -
cdr3_aa: CSVSGQSSSVYEQYF
cdr3_nt: TGCAGCGTATCTGGACAGAGCAGTTCTGTTTACGAGCAGTACTTC

j_call: TRBJ1-5
cdr3_length: 15
v_call: TRBV30
d_call: -
cdr3_aa: CAWSVPGSFNQPQHF
cdr3_nt: TGTGCCTGGAGTGTGCCGGGGTCCTTCAATCAGCCCCAGCATTTT

j_call: TRBJ1-3
cdr3_length: 13
v_call: TRBV6-5
d_call: -
cdr3_aa: CASNGASGNTIYF
cdr3_nt: TGTGCCAGCAATGGGGCCTCTGGAAACACCATATATTTT

j_call: TRBJ2-7
cdr3_length: 15
v_call: TRBV9
d_call: TRBD2
cdr3_aa: CASSVGATSGYEQYF
cdr3_nt: TGTGCCAGCAGCGTAGGGGCGACTAGCGGATACGAGCAGTACTTC

j_call: TRBJ2-2
cdr3_length: 16
v_call: TRBV7-8
d_call: TRBD1
cdr3_aa: CASSSPGQGNTGELFF
cdr3_nt: TGTGCCAGCAGCTCCCCGGGACAGGGGAACACCGGGGAGCTGTTTTTT

j_call: TRBJ2-7
cdr3_length: 14
v_call: TRBV30
d_call: -
cdr3_aa: CAWSVPRDEYEQYF
cdr3_nt: TGTGCCTGGAGTGTCCCGAGGGATGAATACGAGCAGTACTTC

j_call: TRBJ2-3
cdr3_length: 15
v_call: TRBV19
d_call: -
cdr3_aa: CASSILGQSTDTQYF
cdr3_nt: TGTGCCAGTAGTATCCTTGGGCAGTCCACAGATACGCAGTATTTT

j_call: TRBJ2-3
cdr3_length: 18
v_call: TRBV29-1
d_call: TRBD2
cdr3_aa: CSVEGGRRGGSSPDTQYF
cdr3_nt: TGCAGCGTTGAAGGGGGCCGGAGGGGCGGGAGTAGCCCAGATACGCAGTATTTT

j_call: TRBJ2-2
cdr3_length: 14
v_call: TRBV5-1
d_call: TRBD2
cdr3_aa: CASTTSGNTGELFF
cdr3_nt: TGCGCCAGCACCACTAGCGGAAACACCGGGGAGCTGTTTTTT

j_call: TRBJ1-2
cdr3_length: 13
v_call: TRBV30
d_call: TRBD1
cdr3_aa: CAWNRRGYYGYTF
cdr3_nt: TGTGCCTGGAACCGCAGGGGGTACTATGGCTACACCTTC

j_call: TRBJ2-7
cdr3_length: 14
v_call: TRBV4-3
d_call: TRBD1
cdr3_aa: CASSQKDRAHEQYF
cdr3_nt: TGCGCCAGCAGCCAAAAGGACAGGGCCCACGAGCAGTACTTC

j_call: TRBJ2-3
cdr3_length: 14
v_call: TRBV30
d_call: -
cdr3_aa: CAWSNGEKTDTQYF
cdr3_nt: TGTGCCTGGAGCAATGGGGAGAAAACAGATACGCAGTATTTT

j_call: TRBJ2-1
cdr3_length: 13
v_call: TRBV27
d_call: -
cdr3_aa: CASRRQAYNEQFF
cdr3_nt: TGTGCCAGCCGGCGACAGGCCTACAATGAGCAGTTCTTC

j_call: TRBJ2-2
cdr3_length: 17
v_call: TRBV6-1
d_call: TRBD2
cdr3_aa: CASSGAHRPGRVGELFF
cdr3_nt: TGTGCCAGCAGTGGGGCCCACAGACCCGGGAGGGTCGGGGAGCTGTTTTTT

j_call: TRBJ1-1
cdr3_length: 13
v_call: TRBV29-1
d_call: TRBD1
cdr3_aa: CSVGQALNTEALF
cdr3_nt: TGCAGCGTCGGACAGGCCTTGAACACTGAAGCTCTCTTT

j_call: TRBJ2-3
cdr3_length: 14
v_call: TRBV7-8
d_call: -
cdr3_aa: CASSSIAGTDTQYF
cdr3_nt: TGTGCCAGCAGCTCGATCGCGGGGACAGATACGCAGTATTTT

j_call: TRBJ2-3
cdr3_length: 13
v_call: TRBV5-1
d_call: TRBD2
cdr3_aa: CASSRGGTDTQYF
cdr3_nt: TGCGCCAGCAGCCGCGGGGGGACAGATACGCAGTATTTT

j_call: TRBJ1-5
cdr3_length: 14
v_call: TRBV2
d_call: TRBD1
cdr3_aa: CASSVLGGGQPQHF
cdr3_nt: TGTGCCAGCAGTGTTTTAGGGGGCGGTCAGCCCCAGCATTTT

j_call: TRBJ1-1
cdr3_length: 12
v_call: TRBV11-2
d_call: -
cdr3_aa: CASSLGPREAFF
cdr3_nt: TGTGCCAGCAGCTTAGGCCCCAGGGAAGCTTTCTTT

j_call: TRBJ2-1
cdr3_length: 15
v_call: TRBV2
d_call: TRBD1
cdr3_aa: CASRGQGNRGNEQFF
cdr3_nt: TGTGCCAGCAGGGGACAGGGGAACCGAGGCAATGAGCAGTTCTTC